The 12 T cell receptor beta chains below come from one sample, sequenced in a study of monozygotic twins with inflammatory bowel disease. TCRdb re-called the 5' RACE reads; one entry per CDR3 protein, DNA not given. The sample totals a few hundred thousand distinct CDR3 sequences; its top ten clones hold 2% to 3%. Sequenced sample: blood. These receptors were collected from a human donor with ulcerative colitis or Crohn's disease, or a healthy co-twin of an affected twin (not recorded which).

The V call is TRBV7-2, the J call TRBJ2-5; TCRdb picks TRBD2, but there is no DNA to check that call. CDR1 and CDR2 from the germline V gene are SGHTA and FQGNSA. This CDR3 has 16 amino acids. This CDR3 reads CASSHRRLAGKETQYF. The whole variable domain, filled in from reference TRBV7-2 and TRBJ2-5, reads GAGVSQSPSNKVTEKGKDVELRCDPISGHTALYWYRQSLGQGLEFLIYFQGNSAPDKSGLPSDRFSAERTGGSVSTLTIQRTQQEDSAVYLCASSHRRLAGKETQYFGPGTRLLVL.

V usage is TRBV29-1 and J usage is TRBJ2-3; lacking DNA, the TRBD1 call made by TCRdb goes unchecked. CDR3 length: 14 amino acids. Germline V gene data show CDR1 as SQVTM and CDR2 as ANQGSEA. Here the CDR3 reads CSGQTGSSTDTQYF.

The rearrangement joins TRBV5-1 to TRBJ2-7; TCRdb gives TRBD2 as the D gene, but with no DNA this cannot be confirmed. This CDR3 comprises 14 residues. CDR1 and CDR2 (germline): SGHRS, YFSETQ. Here the CDR3 reads CASRRGGESYEQYF.

J is TRBJ2-2 and V is TRBV7-8; the D call from TCRdb, TRBD2, cannot be confirmed without DNA. The germline CDR1 and CDR2 sequences are SGHVS and FQNEAQ. CDR3 length: 15 amino acids. CDR3 in amino acids: CASSFMTSGTGELFF.

The V call is TRBV29-1, the J call TRBJ1-1; TCRdb calls TRBD1, which cannot be checked without DNA. There are 14 residues in the CDR3. Germline values: CDR1 SQVTM, CDR2 ANQGSEA. CDR3 region: CSVTDGGGNTEAFF.

The rearrangement links TRBV5-1 to TRBJ2-1; no DNA is available, so the TRBD2 call from TCRdb remains unchecked. Germline V gene sequence: CDR1 SGHRS, CDR2 YFSETQ. CDR3 length equals 13 residues. CDR3 protein: CASATSGSFEQFF. The full variable domain, its missing parts supplied by reference TRBV5-1 and TRBJ2-1, is KAGVTQTPRYLIKTRGQQVTLSCSPISGHRSVSWYQQTPGQGLQFLFEYFSETQRNKGNFPGRFSGRQFSNSRSEMNVSTLELGDSALYLCASATSGSFEQFFGPGTRLTVL.

CDR3 protein: CASSSILAGGYNEQFF. The genes are TRBV7-8 and TRBJ2-1; TCRdb designates TRBD2, a call that cannot be tested without DNA. Germline CDR1 and CDR2: SGHVS and FQNEAQ. The CDR3 is 16 amino acids.

The rearrangement uses TRBV20-1 and TRBJ2-1; TCRdb reports TRBD2, a call that lacks DNA to check it against. From germline, CDR1 is DFQATT and CDR2 SNEGSKA (reference sequence). This CDR3 is 11 amino acids long. CDR3: CSALLGLEQFF.

The CDR3: CSARAGTGGSYEQYF. The V gene is TRBV20-1, the J gene TRBJ2-7; there is no DNA to check the TCRdb D call of TRBD1. The germline gives CDR1 DFQATT, CDR2 SNEGSKA (reference sequence). The CDR3 runs 15 residues.

This sequence joins TRBV20-1 and TRBJ1-6; TCRdb picks TRBD1, but there is no DNA to check that call. The germline CDR1 and CDR2 sequences are DFQATT and SNEGSKA (reference sequence). The CDR3 has 15 residues. The CDR3 loop reads CSARGTGGSNSPLHF.

This chain connects TRBV7-9 to TRBJ2-7; TCRdb lists TRBD1, though no DNA is available to test this call. The CDR3 extends over 14 amino acids. From germline, CDR1 is SEHNR and CDR2 FQNEAQ (reference sequence). CDR3 sequence reads: CASSSDREIDEQYF.

The chain is built from TRBV5-1 and TRBJ2-1. The CDR3 totals 15 residues. Germline CDR1 and CDR2: SGHRS and YFSETQ. The CDR3 here is CASQKTGSSYNEQFF.